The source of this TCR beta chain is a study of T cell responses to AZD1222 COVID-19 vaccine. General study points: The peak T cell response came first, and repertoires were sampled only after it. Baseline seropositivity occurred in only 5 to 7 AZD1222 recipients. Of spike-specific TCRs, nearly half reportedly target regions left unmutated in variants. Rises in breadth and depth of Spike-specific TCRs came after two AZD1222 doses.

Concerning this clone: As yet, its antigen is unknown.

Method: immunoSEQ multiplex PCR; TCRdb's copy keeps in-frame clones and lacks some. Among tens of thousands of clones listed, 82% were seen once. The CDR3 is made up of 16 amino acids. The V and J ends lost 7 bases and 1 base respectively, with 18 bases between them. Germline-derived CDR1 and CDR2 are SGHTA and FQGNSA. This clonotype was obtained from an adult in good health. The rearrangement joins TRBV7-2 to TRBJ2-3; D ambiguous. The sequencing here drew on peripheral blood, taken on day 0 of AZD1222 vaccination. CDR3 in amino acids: CASNIGNTAGTDTQYF. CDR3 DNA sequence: TGTGCCAGCAACATCGGTAATACGGCCGGCACAGATACGCAGTATTTT.